This T cell receptor beta chain emerged from a study of molecular identifiers for immune sequencing clone quantification. Whole-study findings and limits: Clones exceeding 20 RNA copies carried over 99% of effector molecules but under 1% of naive-cell molecules.

This clonotype showed up many times. Its antigen is unknown. CDR3 length: 14 amino acids. The germline V gene has CDR1 SGDLS and CDR2 YYNGEE. V was cut by 0 bases and J by 1 base, with 8 bases left in between. MiXCR, applied by TCRdb to the PCR reads, yields one record per CDR3 protein. This sample has about 40,000 distinct CDR3 sequences; approximately 18% occur once, and the top ten carry about 6.7%. The sample was naive CD8+ T cells from blood, with Jurkat cell RNA spiked in. Indicated subset: FACS-sorted CD8+CD4-CCR7+CD45RA+ naive T cells. V is TRBV9 and J is TRBJ2-7; the D is unclear. This receptor was obtained from a human donor in good health. Some libraries in this study had Jurkat cell RNA spiked in. The CDR3 sequence is CASSVGGSSYEQYF. In DNA form, the CDR3 reads TGTGCCAGCAGCGTAGGTGGCAGTTCCTACGAGCAGTACTTC.